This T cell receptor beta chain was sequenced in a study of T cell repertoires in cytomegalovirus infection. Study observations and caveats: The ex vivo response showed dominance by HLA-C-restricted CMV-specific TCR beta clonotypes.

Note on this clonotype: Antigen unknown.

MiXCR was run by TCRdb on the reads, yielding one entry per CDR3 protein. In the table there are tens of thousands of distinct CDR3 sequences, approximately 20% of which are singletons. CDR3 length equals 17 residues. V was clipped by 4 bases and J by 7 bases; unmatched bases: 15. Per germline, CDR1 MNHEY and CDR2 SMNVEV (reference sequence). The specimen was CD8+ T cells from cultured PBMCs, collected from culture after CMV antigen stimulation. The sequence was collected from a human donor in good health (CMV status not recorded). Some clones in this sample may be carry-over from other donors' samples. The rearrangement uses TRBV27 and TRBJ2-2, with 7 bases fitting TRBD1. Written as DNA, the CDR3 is TGTGCCAGCAGTTCCCCCCCGGGGAGAGGGGGCAACGGGGAGCTGTTTTTT. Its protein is CASSSPPGRGGNGELFF.